The rows below give T cell receptor beta chains drawn from one sample of a study of a mutant IDH1 vaccine in newly diagnosed glioma. Assay used: immunoSEQ multiplex PCR; TCRdb lists only in-frame clones, some missing. The sample holds 20,000 to 25,000 clones, roughly 93% seen once. The material sequenced was PBMCs, taken from a glioma patient treated with radiotherapy, temozolomide or both. These receptor sequences come from a man between 40 and 49 years old with glioma. CDR3s include the opening cysteine and the closing phenylalanine or tryptophan. The D gene is left open where the match is weak. The listing skips clone size in some rows; elsewhere it reads once, few, many or a size class.

d_call	j_call	v_call	clone_size	cdr3_aa	cdr3_nt
NA	TRBJ2-3	TRBV29-1	NA	CSVEGGGGPDTQYF	TGCAGCGTTGAGGGGGGCGGGGGCCCAGATACGCAGTATTTT
TRBD1	TRBJ2-2	TRBV28	NA	CASNTRGQGLTGELFF	TGTGCCAGCAACACCAGGGGGCAGGGTCTGACCGGGGAGCTGTTTTTT
NA	TRBJ1-2	TRBV15	NA	CATSRVGRDGYTF	TGTGCCACCAGCAGAGTGGGCAGGGATGGCTACACCTTC
NA	TRBJ2-7	TRBV11-2	NA	CASSLGVPWEQYF	TGTGCCAGCAGCTTAGGAGTCCCCTGGGAGCAGTACTTC
NA	TRBJ1-6	TRBV27	NA	CASRRSGFDSPLHF	TGTGCCAGCAGACGGTCGGGTTTCGATTCACCCCTCCACTTT
TRBD2	TRBJ2-3	TRBV5-1	once	CASSFARLAVTDTQYF	TGCGCCAGCAGCTTCGCCAGACTAGCGGTCACAGATACGCAGTATTTT
TRBD2	TRBJ2-5	TRBV6-4	few	CASSELAGGQETQYF	TGTGCCAGCAGTGAACTAGCGGGAGGACAAGAGACCCAGTACTTC
NA	TRBJ1-1	TRBV6-5	NA	CASSDSLNTEAFF	TGTGCCAGCAGTGACAGTCTGAACACTGAAGCTTTCTTT
NA	TRBJ1-2	TRBV6-5	NA	CASSQRPNYGYTF	TGTGCCAGCAGCCAGAGACCTAACTATGGCTACACCTTC
TRBD1	TRBJ1-2	TRBV4-2	NA	CASSHQGVRHYGYTF	TGTGCCAGCAGCCATCAGGGGGTACGACACTATGGCTACACCTTC
NA	TRBJ2-5	TRBV30	NA	CAGYSRGYQETQYF	TGTGCCGGATATAGTCGCGGGTACCAAGAGACCCAGTACTTC
NA	TRBJ2-7	TRBV6-1	NA	CASSESGAEYEQYF	TGTGCCAGCAGTGAATCGGGGGCAGAATACGAGCAGTACTTC
TRBD1	TRBJ1-2	TRBV9	NA	CASSADRGRGYGYTF	TGTGCCAGCAGCGCGGACAGGGGGAGGGGATACGGCTACACCTTC
TRBD2	TRBJ2-1	TRBV27	NA	CASSFVASGRNEQFF	TGTGCCAGCAGTTTTGTGGCTAGCGGACGAAATGAGCAGTTCTTC
TRBD1	TRBJ1-4	TRBV4-2	NA	CASSQGTGQGNEKLFF	TGTGCCAGCAGCCAGGGGACGGGACAGGGTAATGAAAAACTGTTTTTT
NA	TRBJ1-1	TRBV11-3	NA	CASSLGGFLLNTEAFF	TGTGCCAGCAGCTTAGGGGGGTTTTTATTGAACACTGAAGCTTTCTTT
NA	TRBJ2-7	TRBV27	NA	CASRTPGSHEQYF	TGTGCCAGCAGGACACCGGGAAGCCACGAGCAGTACTTC
NA	TRBJ1-4	TRBV27	NA	CASSLQALGVEKLFF	TGTGCCAGCAGTTTACAGGCGCTCGGGGTTGAAAAACTGTTTTTT
TRBD1	TRBJ1-3	TRBV9	few	CASSARTGGGGNTIYF	TGTGCCAGCAGCGCCAGAACAGGGGGAGGCGGAAACACCATATATTTT
NA	TRBJ1-3	TRBV7-8	NA	CASSLGPSGNTIYF	TGTGCCAGCAGCCTGGGCCCCTCTGGAAACACCATATATTTT
TRBD1	TRBJ1-2	TRBV2	NA	CASADRADGYTF	TGTGCCAGCGCCGACAGGGCGGATGGCTACACCTTC
NA	TRBJ2-3	TRBV27	NA	CASSPLESSTDTQYF	TGTGCCAGCAGTCCCCTAGAATCTAGCACAGATACGCAGTATTTT
TRBD1	TRBJ2-7	TRBV9	NA	CASSAGQDRTYEQYF	TGTGCCAGCAGCGCAGGACAGGACCGAACCTACGAGCAGTACTTC
NA	TRBJ2-3	TRBV4-1	NA	CASSQEKGGVADTQYF	TGCGCCAGCAGCCAAGAAAAGGGTGGGGTTGCAGATACGCAGTATTTT
NA	TRBJ2-3	TRBV15	NA	CATSEDRGEEDTQYF	TGTGCCACCAGCGAGGATCGAGGGGAGGAAGATACGCAGTATTTT
NA	TRBJ2-2	TRBV4-1	NA	CASSTGTSANTGELFF	TGCGCCAGCAGCACGGGAACCAGCGCGAACACCGGGGAGCTGTTTTTT
TRBD2	TRBJ2-5	TRBV5-1	NA	CASSLDPSGKETQYF	TGCGCCAGCAGCTTGGATCCTAGCGGGAAAGAGACCCAGTACTTC
NA	TRBJ2-3	TRBV9	NA	CASSVVQGGVDTQYF	TGTGCCAGCAGCGTAGTACAGGGAGGGGTAGATACGCAGTATTTT
NA	TRBJ2-1	TRBV6-6	NA	CAAEGAGTLVPFF	TGTGCCGCCGAGGGGGCGGGAACCTTAGTTCCGTTCTTC
TRBD1	TRBJ1-1	TRBV18	NA	CASSPPGQGFTEAFF	TGTGCCAGCTCACCACCAGGACAGGGATTCACTGAAGCTTTCTTT
NA	TRBJ1-6	TRBV27	NA	CASSSPVNNSPLHF	TGTGCCAGCAGTTCCCCCGTCAATAATTCACCCCTCCACTTT
TRBD2	TRBJ2-3	TRBV7-2	NA	CASSLQSSGRDTQYF	TGTGCCAGCAGCCTTCAGTCTAGCGGGAGAGATACGCAGTATTTT
NA	TRBJ1-1	TRBV19	NA	CASSITGMNTEAFF	TGTGCCAGTAGTATTACAGGGATGAACACTGAAGCTTTCTTT
TRBD1	TRBJ1-4	TRBV30	NA	CAWSYGGQANEKLFF	TGTGCCTGGAGTTATGGGGGACAGGCTAATGAAAAACTGTTTTTT
TRBD2	TRBJ2-1	TRBV7-8	NA	CASSPAGGPYNEQFF	TGTGCCAGCAGCCCAGCGGGAGGACCCTACAATGAGCAGTTCTTC
NA	TRBJ2-5	TRBV6-5	NA	CASGTGPSEETQYF	TGTGCCAGCGGGACTGGACCCTCGGAAGAGACCCAGTACTTC
NA	TRBJ1-1	TRBV7-9	NA	CASSYREGSEAFF	TGTGCCAGCAGCTACAGGGAAGGGTCTGAAGCTTTCTTT
NA	TRBJ2-3	TRBV15	NA	CATSRDGGTDTQYF	TGTGCCACCAGCAGGGACGGTGGCACAGATACGCAGTATTTT
TRBD2	TRBJ2-2	TRBV15	NA	CATSRGHGRGLRTSGTGELFF	TGTGCCACCAGCAGAGGGCACGGAAGGGGGCTGAGGACTAGCGGGACCGGGGAGCTGTTTTTT
NA	TRBJ1-5	TRBV5-5	NA	CASSLSAQGHQPQHF	TGTGCCAGCAGCTTGTCGGCGCAGGGACACCAGCCCCAGCATTTT
TRBD1	TRBJ2-7	TRBV30	NA	CAWSPPDRSYEQYF	TGTGCCTGGAGTCCACCGGACAGGTCCTACGAGCAGTACTTC
TRBD1	TRBJ1-6	TRBV4-3	NA	CASSQVSGTGSSPLHF	TGCGCCAGCAGCCAAGTCAGTGGGACAGGGTCCTCACCCCTCCACTTT
NA	TRBJ1-1	TRBV6-1	NA	CASSVFSMNTEAFF	TGTGCCAGCAGTGTTTTCAGCATGAACACTGAAGCTTTCTTT
NA	TRBJ1-2	TRBV5-6	NA	CASSLKTANYGYTF	TGTGCCAGCAGCTTGAAGACAGCTAACTATGGCTACACCTTC
TRBD2	TRBJ2-3	TRBV29-1	NA	CSVVGLAGVRGGTDTQYF	TGCAGCGTTGTAGGTCTAGCGGGAGTTCGGGGAGGCACAGATACGCAGTATTTT
NA	TRBJ2-7	TRBV10-3	NA	CAISDRQQDEQYF	TGTGCCATCAGTGATCGCCAGCAGGACGAGCAGTACTTC
NA	TRBJ1-2	TRBV10-3	NA	CAITPTDNYGYTF	TGTGCCATCACCCCAACGGATAACTATGGCTACACCTTC